This T cell receptor (beta chain) was sequenced for a study of blood T cell repertoires in COVID-19. Whole-study context: The analysed material was cDNA or gDNA that came from T cells, B-cell-depleted T cells, or PBMCs.

Measured with immunoSEQ multiplex PCR; TCRdb has only the in-frame clones, and not every one. The sample lists approximately 210,000 clones; just under 85% were seen once. V lost 1 base and J 0 bases, leaving 4 bases between the germline ends. This CDR3 is 14 amino acids long. Germline CDR1 is SGHNT and CDR2 is YYREEE (reference sequence). The sequenced material came from peripheral blood. This chain links TRBV5-4 with TRBJ2-2; D remains ambiguous. The TCR originated in a woman between 45 and 60 years old with active or convalescent COVID-19. CDR3 DNA sequence: TGTGCCAGCAGCTTGCTAACGAACACCGGGGAGCTGTTTTTT. It yields the protein CASSLLTNTGELFF.